This T cell receptor beta chain is drawn from a study of cytomegalovirus exposure and HLA in healthy donors. The CDR3 length is 15 residues. Germline V gene data show CDR1 as KGHSH and CDR2 as LQKENI. Trimming stripped 1 base from V and 4 bases from J, with 13 bases between. PCR employed 60 Vbeta and 13 Jbeta primers. Only in-frame clones appear in the TCRdb table, and some are missing; sequencing was by immunoSEQ multiplex PCR. The top ten clones hold around 1.2% of a sample with roughly 100,000 clones, around 73% of them seen once. This clonotype was obtained from a man aged 25-40 years in good health and CMV-seronegative. The J gene is TRBJ1-1, the V gene TRBV18; no firm D call. Specimen: PBMCs. The CDR3 region is CASSPRPHGSTEAFF. The CDR3 region has the DNA TGTGCCAGCTCACCACGGCCCCATGGCAGCACTGAAGCTTTCTTT.